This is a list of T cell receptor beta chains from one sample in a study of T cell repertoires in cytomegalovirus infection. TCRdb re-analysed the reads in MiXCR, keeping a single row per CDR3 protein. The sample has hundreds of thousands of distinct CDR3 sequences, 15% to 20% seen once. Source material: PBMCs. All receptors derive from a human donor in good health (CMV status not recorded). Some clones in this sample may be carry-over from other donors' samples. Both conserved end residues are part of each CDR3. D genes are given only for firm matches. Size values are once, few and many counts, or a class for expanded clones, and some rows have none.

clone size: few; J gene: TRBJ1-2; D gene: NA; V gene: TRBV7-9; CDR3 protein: CASSHDLREGGYTF
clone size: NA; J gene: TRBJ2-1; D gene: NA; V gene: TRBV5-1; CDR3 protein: CASSTLPPTGAGGDNEQFF
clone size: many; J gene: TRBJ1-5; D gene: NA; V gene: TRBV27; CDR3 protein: CASSLNSIHPQHF
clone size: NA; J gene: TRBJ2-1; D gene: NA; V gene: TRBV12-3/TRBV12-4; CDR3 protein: CASSIQRAQFF
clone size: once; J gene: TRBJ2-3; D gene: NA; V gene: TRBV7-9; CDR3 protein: CASSLLQGASSTDTQYF
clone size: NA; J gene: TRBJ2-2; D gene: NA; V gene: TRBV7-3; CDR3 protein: CASSLDSNTGELFF
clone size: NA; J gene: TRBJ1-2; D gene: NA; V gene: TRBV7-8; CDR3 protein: CASSPRWASGGGYTF
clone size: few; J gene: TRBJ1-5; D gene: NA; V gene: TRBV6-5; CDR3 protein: CASSYPGGPQHF
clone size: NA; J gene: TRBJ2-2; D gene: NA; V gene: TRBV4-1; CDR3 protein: CASSQVFTGELFF
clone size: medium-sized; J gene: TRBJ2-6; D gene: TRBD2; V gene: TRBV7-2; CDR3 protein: CASSLAPSGVPSGANVLTF
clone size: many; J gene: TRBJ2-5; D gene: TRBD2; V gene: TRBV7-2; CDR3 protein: CASSLNRGGALETQYF
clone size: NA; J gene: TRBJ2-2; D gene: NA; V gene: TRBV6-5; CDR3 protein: CASSYSQGSGELFF
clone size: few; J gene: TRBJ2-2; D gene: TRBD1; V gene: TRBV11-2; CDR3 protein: CASSYGQGFGGELFF
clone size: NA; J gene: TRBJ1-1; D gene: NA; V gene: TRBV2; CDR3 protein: CASNTPPGGTEAFF
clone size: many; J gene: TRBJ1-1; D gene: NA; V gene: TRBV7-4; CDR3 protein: CASSFWKSLEPGGDGTEAFF
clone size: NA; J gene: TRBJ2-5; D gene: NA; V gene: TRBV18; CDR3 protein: CASSPGQRTKLETQYF
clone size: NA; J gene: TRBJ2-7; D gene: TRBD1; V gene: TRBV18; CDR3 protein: CASSPSGGEQYF
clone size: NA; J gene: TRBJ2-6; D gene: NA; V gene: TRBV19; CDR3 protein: CASTPNRQAGGANVLTF
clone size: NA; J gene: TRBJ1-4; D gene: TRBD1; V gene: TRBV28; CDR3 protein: CASSPPPDRVGKLFF
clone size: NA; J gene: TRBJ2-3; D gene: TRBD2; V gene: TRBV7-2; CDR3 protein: CASSLPTSGGASDTQYF
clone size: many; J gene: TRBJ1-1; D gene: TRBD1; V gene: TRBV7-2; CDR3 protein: CASSLQGANAEAFF
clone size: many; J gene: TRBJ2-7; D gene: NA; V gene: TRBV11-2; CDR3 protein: CASSPTSRQPSSYEQYF
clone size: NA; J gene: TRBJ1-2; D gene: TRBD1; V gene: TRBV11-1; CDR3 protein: CASSARQGQGHGYTF
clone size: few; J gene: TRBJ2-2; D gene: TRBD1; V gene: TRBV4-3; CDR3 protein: CASSQDGTGDTGELFF
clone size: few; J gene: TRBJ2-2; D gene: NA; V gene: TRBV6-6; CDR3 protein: CASSYRRRLNTGELFF
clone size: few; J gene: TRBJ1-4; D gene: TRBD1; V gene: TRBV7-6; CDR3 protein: CASSPRDSFEKLFF
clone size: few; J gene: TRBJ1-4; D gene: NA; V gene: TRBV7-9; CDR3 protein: CASSLRGVGEKLFF
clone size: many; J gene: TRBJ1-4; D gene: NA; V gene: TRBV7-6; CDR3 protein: CASSLREDSEKLFF
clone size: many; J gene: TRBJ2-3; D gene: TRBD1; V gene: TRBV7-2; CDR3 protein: CASSFGQGADTQYF
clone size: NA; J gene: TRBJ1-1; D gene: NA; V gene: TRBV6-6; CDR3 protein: CASSQELDSNTEAFF
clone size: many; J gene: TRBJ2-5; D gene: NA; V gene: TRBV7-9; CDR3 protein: CASSPKRQQETQYF
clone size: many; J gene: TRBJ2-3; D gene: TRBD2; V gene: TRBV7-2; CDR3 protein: CASSLATTSGNTQYF
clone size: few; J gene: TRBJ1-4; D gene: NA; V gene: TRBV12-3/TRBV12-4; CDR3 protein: CASTLKGLANEKLFF
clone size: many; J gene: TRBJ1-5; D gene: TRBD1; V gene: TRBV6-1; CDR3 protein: CASSGGQGGSNQPQHF
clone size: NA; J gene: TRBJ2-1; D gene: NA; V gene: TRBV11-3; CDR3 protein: CASSLAAEKRNEQFF
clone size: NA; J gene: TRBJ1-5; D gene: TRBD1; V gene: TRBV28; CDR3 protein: CASISNDRVGNQPQHF
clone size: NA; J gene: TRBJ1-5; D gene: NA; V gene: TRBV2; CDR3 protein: CASRGWQAAPYSNQPQHF
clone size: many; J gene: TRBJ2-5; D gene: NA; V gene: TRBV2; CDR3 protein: CASSEQQQETQYF
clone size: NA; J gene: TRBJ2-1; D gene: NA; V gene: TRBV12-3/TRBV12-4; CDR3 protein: CASTMASPYNEQFF
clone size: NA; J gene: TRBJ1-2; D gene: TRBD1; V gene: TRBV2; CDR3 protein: CASRVTGVLYGYTF
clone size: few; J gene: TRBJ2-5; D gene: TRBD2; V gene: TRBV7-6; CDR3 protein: CASTPTGGVVTETQYF
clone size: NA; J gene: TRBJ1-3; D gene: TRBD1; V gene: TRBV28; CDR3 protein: CASSDRGLEGNTIYF
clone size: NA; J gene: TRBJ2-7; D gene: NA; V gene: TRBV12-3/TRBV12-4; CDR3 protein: CASSSLGEQYF
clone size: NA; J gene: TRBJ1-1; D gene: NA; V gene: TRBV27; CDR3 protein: CASSLFPGDTEAFF
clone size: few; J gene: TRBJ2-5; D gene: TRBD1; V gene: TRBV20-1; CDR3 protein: CSAREGQEETQYF
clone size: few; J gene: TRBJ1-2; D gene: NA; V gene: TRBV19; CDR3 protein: CASSMEHQLYYGYTF
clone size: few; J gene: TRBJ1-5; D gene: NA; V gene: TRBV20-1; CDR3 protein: CSAGRLGNQPQHF
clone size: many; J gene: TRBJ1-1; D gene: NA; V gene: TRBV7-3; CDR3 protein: CASSTVPGNTEAFF
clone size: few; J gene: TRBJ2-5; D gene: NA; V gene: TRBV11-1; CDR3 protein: CASSLDIRETQYF
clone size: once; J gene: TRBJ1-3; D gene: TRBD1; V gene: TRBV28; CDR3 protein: CASSPTGGRNTIYF
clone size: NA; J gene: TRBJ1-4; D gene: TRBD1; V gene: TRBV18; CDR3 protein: CASSLRGQVNEKLFF
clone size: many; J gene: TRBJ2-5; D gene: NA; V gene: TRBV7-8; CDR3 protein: CASSLAPGARETQYF
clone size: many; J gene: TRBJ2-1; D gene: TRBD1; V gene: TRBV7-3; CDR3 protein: CASSSQGATGDEQFF
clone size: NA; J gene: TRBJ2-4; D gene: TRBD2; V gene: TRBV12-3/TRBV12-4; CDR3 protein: CASTGTSAKNIQYF
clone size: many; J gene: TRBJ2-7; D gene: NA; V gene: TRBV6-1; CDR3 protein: CASSEGSGLGYEQYF
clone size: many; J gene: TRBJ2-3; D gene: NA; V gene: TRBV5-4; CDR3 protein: CASSLGTTRTDTQYF
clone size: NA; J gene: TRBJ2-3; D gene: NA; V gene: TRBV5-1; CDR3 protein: CASSGGTATDTQYF